The table lists the clone carrying this T cell receptor beta chain with a few counts. The sample belongs to a study of spatial heterogeneity in lung cancer. TCRdb reanalysed the 5' RACE reads using MiXCR and keeps one entry per CDR3 protein. Of around 110,000 distinct CDR3 sequences detected, 12% appear once; the ten largest clones hold approximately 17%. The junction had 8 bases not matched to a gene; V was cut back by 4 bases and J by 3 bases. Germline values: CDR1 SGHRS, CDR2 YFSETQ. CDR3 length: 15 amino acids. As to time point: blood at routine non-recurrence follow-up after resection. The study sequenced unsorted whole RNA from tumor, nontumor lung or frozen PBMC.

V and J are TRBV5-1 and TRBJ2-5; 8 nucleotides match TRBD2. This receptor was identified in a male donor with early-stage non-small cell lung cancer. The sample here was PBMCs, taken at follow-up. CDR3: CASSQPAGEEETQYF. CDR3 in DNA: TGCGCCAGCAGCCAACCAGCGGGGGAAGAAGAGACCCAGTACTTC.